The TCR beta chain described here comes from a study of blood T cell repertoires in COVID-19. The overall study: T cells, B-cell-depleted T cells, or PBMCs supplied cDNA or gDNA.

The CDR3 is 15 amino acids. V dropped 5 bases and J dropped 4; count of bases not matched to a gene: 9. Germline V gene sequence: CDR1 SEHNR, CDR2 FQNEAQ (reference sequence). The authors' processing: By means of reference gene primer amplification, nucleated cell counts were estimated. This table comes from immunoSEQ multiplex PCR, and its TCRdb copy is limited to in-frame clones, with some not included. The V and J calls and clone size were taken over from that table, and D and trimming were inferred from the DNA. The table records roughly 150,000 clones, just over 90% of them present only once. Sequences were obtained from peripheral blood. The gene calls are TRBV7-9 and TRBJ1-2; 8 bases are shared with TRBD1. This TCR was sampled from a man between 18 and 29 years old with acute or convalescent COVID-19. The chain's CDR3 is CASSPGQARFYGYTF. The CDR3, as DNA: TGTGCCAGCAGCCCGGGACAGGCGAGATTCTATGGCTACACCTTC.